This entry lists 8 T cell receptor beta chains sequenced from one sample in a study of cytomegalovirus exposure and HLA in healthy donors. Primers: 60 Vbeta forward and 13 Jbeta reverse. TCRdb's table, derived via immunoSEQ multiplex PCR, lists solely in-frame clones and lacks some. The sample contains 200,000 to 250,000 clones, approximately 84% of which appear only once. Sequencing was carried out using PBMCs. These receptors all stem from a woman in her thirties or forties in good health and CMV-seronegative.

In the case of this clone: The conserved final phenylalanine or tryptophan is absent from the CDR3, which likely points to a read error. The limits of the CDR3 on the DNA are not certain, so only TCRdb's listed CDR3 is given. The chain is built from TRBV13 and TRBJ2-7; the table names TRBD1, a call not compared with the DNA. The CDR3 totals 12 residues, both ends included. CDR1 PRHDT and CDR2 FYEKMQ come from the germline V gene (reference sequence). CDR3 protein: CASISRGWPLEI.

A note on this clone: The junction departs from the called germline gene at one end, perhaps through a read error. The chain has TRBV9 and TRBJ1-2; TRBD1 agrees at 9 bases. CDR1 is SGDLS and CDR2 is YYNGEE in the germline V gene. The CDR3 extends over 17 amino acids. The CDR3 DNA is TGTGCCAGCAGTGTAGGACAGGGGAATTACCAGAACTATGGCTACACCTTC. It is translated as CASSVGQGNYQNYGYTF. Together with reference TRBV9 and TRBJ1-2, the CDR3 gives the full variable domain: DSGVTQTPKHLITATGQRVTLRCSPRSGDLSVYWYQQSLDQGLQFLIQYYNGEERAKGNILERFSAQQFPDLHSELNLSSLELGDSALYFCASSVGQGNYQNYGYTFGSGTRLTVV.

This chain joins TRBV5-1 and TRBJ1-3; D is unclear. Germline lookup yields CDR1 SGHRS and CDR2 YFSETQ. Trimming took 2 bases from V and 2 from J, leaving 8 bases between them. This CDR3 has 14 residues. This CDR3 is CASSFSTAGNTIYF. In DNA form, the CDR3 reads TGCGCCAGCAGCTTCAGTACAGCTGGAAACACCATATATTTT.

This clone is a singleton in its sample. The rearrangement uses TRBV18 and TRBJ2-1; 12 nucleotides line up with TRBD1. The CDR3 totals 19 residues. V was clipped by 6 bases and J by 3 bases; unmatched bases: 15. CDR1 KGHSH and CDR2 LQKENI come from the germline V gene. DNA of the CDR3: TGTGCCAGCTCGTCCAAGGGGACAGGGGGCGTCGAATACTACAATGAGCAGTTCTTC. Translation: CASSSKGTGGVEYYNEQFF.

The CDR3 DNA sequence: TGTGCCAGCTCACCACGGTTGTCGACAGGGATCCAGGCCTACAATGAGCAGTTCTTC. Amino acid sequence: CASSPRLSTGIQAYNEQFF. This chain uses TRBV18 with TRBJ2-1; TRBD1 matches 7 bases. CDR1 and CDR2 (germline): KGHSH, LQKENI. Trimming removed 1 base from V and 2 bases from J; junction bases left unmatched: 14. This CDR3 is 19 amino acids long.

This chain joins TRBV5-6 and TRBJ1-2; 10 nucleotides line up with TRBD1. Germline trimming cut 4 bases from V and 8 bases from J; bases unmatched to any gene: 8. This CDR3 has 14 residues. Germline CDR1 reads SGHDT; CDR2 reads YYEEEE. CDR3 residues: CASSPRQGAGGYTF. CDR3 nucleotides: TGTGCCAGCAGCCCAAGACAGGGGGCAGGGGGCTACACCTTC.

The rearrangement uses TRBV19 and TRBJ1-2, with 8 bases aligning to TRBD1. Per germline, CDR1 LNHDA and CDR2 SQIVND (reference sequence). Trimming took 5 bases from V and 7 from J; bases not matched to a gene: 3. The CDR3 spans 12 residues. In DNA form, the CDR3 reads TGTGCCAGTAGTCCGACAGGGGTTGGCTACACCTTC. Protein: CASSPTGVGYTF.

Concerning this clone itself: Other DNA sequences of this sample code for an identical CDR3. This rearrangement joins TRBV6-1 to TRBJ2-7; tentative D call: TRBD2 (5 bases). Per the germline V gene, CDR1 is MNHNS and CDR2 is SASEGT. There are 15 residues in the CDR3. Trimming removed 4 bases at V and 4 bases at J, with 17 bases between. The CDR3 region is CASSVERGMSYEQYF. The CDR3 coding sequence is TGTGCCAGCAGTGTAGAGAGAGGGATGTCTTACGAGCAGTACTTC.